This is a list of T cell receptor beta chains from one sample in a study of T cell clonotyping in hematopoietic cell transplantation. Assay: immunoSEQ multiplex PCR; the TCRdb copy retains only in-frame clones and omits some. The sample holds under 5,000 clones, approximately 96% seen once. The sequencing here drew on PBMCs, taken 100 days after allogeneic stem cell transplant. Every receptor here comes from a male patient between 40 and 50 years old who had an allogeneic stem cell transplant from a related donor, so the T cells may come from the graft donor. Some clones in this sample may be carry-over from other donors' samples. Each CDR3 is given with its conserved first and last residue. The D gene is left open where the match is weak. Clone sizes are given selectively: once, few, many, or a class where the clone is expanded.

j_gene,d_gene,v_gene,abundance,CDR3aa,CDR3nt
TRBJ1-5,TRBD1,TRBV6-7,-,CASSYAGTGRSPSNQPQHF,TGTGCCAGCAGTTACGCGGGGACAGGCCGTAGTCCCAGCAATCAGCCCCAGCATTTT
TRBJ2-3,-,TRBV5-1,-,CASSYGQPSTDTQYF,TGCGCCAGCAGCTACGGACAGCCTAGCACAGATACGCAGTATTTT
TRBJ1-1,-,TRBV30,-,CASRGMNTEAFF,TGTGCCTCCAGGGGTATGAACACTGAAGCTTTCTTT
TRBJ1-5,-,TRBV7-6,-,CASSLESMGGQPQHF,TGTGCCAGCAGCTTAGAATCAATGGGGGGTCAGCCCCAGCATTTT
TRBJ1-3,-,TRBV6-5,-,CASRTGNSGNTIYF,TGTGCCAGCAGAACAGGGAACTCTGGAAACACCATATATTTT
TRBJ1-6,TRBD1,TRBV5-1,-,CASSWAGGNRSPLHF,TGCGCCAGCAGCTGGGCAGGGGGTAATAGATCACCCCTCCACTTT
TRBJ1-3,-,TRBV5-1,once,CASSFGADGNTIYF,TGCGCCAGCAGCTTCGGAGCTGACGGAAACACCATATATTTT
TRBJ2-3,TRBD2,TRBV7-9,-,CASSPPPGLAGADTQYF,TGTGCCAGCAGCCCACCCCCGGGACTAGCGGGAGCGGATACGCAGTATTTT
TRBJ2-7,TRBD1,TRBV5-1,-,CASSPGGGEDEQYF,TGCGCCAGCAGCCCAGGGGGCGGTGAAGACGAGCAGTACTTC
TRBJ1-1,-,TRBV9,-,CASSTHMNTEAFF,TGTGCCAGCAGCACCCACATGAACACTGAAGCTTTCTTT
TRBJ1-6,TRBD1,TRBV5-1,-,CASSSGQGNSPLHF,TGCGCCAGCAGCTCGGGACAGGGAAATTCACCCCTCCACTTT
TRBJ2-3,-,TRBV10-1,-,CASSDFRSGGTDTQYF,TGCGCCAGCAGTGATTTCAGGTCGGGCGGCACAGATACGCAGTATTTT
TRBJ1-5,-,TRBV21-1,-,CASSKEWVRGEKIPGFNQPQHF,TGTGCCAGCAGCAAAGAATGGGTTCGGGGAGAGAAAATACCGGGCTTCAATCAGCCCCAGCATTTT
TRBJ2-7,-,TRBV6-1,-,CATRGFAAGDEQYF,TGTGCCACGAGGGGATTCGCGGCTGGGGACGAGCAGTACTTC
TRBJ1-5,TRBD1,TRBV19,-,CASSSFDRGINQPQHF,TGTGCCAGTAGTTCCTTCGACAGGGGGATAAATCAGCCCCAGCATTTT
TRBJ1-2,-,TRBV25-1,once,CASSELIPIRGYTF,TGTGCCAGCAGTGAACTAATTCCGATCCGAGGCTACACCTTC
TRBJ2-7,TRBD2,TRBV20-1,-,CSASGGNEQYF,TGCAGTGCTAGCGGGGGGAACGAGCAGTACTTC
TRBJ1-1,-,TRBV6-5,-,CASSYPNTEAFF,TGTGCCAGCAGTTACCCGAACACTGAAGCTTTCTTT
TRBJ2-3,TRBD2,TRBV19,-,CASSIRSGGVTDTQYF,TGTGCCAGTAGTATCCGAAGCGGGGGGGTCACAGATACGCAGTATTTT
TRBJ2-5,TRBD1,TRBV11-3,-,CASSPDREVETQYF,TGTGCCAGCAGCCCGGACAGGGAGGTGGAGACCCAGTACTTC
TRBJ2-7,TRBD1,TRBV10-3,-,CAISDLDRASYEQYF,TGTGCCATCAGTGATTTGGACAGGGCCTCCTACGAGCAGTACTTC
TRBJ2-1,TRBD2,TRBV13,-,CASSSLAETYNEQFF,TGTGCCAGCAGTTCCCTAGCGGAAACCTACAATGAGCAGTTCTTC
TRBJ1-2,TRBD1,TRBV29-1,-,CSASGQGTNNYGYTF,TGCAGCGCGTCGGGACAGGGGACAAATAACTATGGCTACACCTTC
TRBJ2-5,TRBD2,TRBV5-4,once,CASSSKREGDQYF,TGTGCCAGCAGCTCCAAGCGGGAGGGGGACCAGTACTTC
TRBJ2-2,TRBD1,TRBV4-1,-,CASSTRDRGTGELFF,TGCGCCAGCAGCACCCGGGACAGGGGCACCGGGGAGCTGTTTTTT
TRBJ2-1,TRBD2,TRBV6-6,-,CASRGQAGGYNEQFF,TGTGCCAGCAGAGGCCAAGCGGGGGGGTACAATGAGCAGTTCTTC
TRBJ1-1,TRBD1,TRBV7-3,-,CASSRTGGKRITEAFF,TGTGCCAGCAGCCGGACAGGGGGCAAACGGATCACTGAAGCTTTCTTT
TRBJ1-2,-,TRBV30,-,CAWRDSAGYGYTF,TGTGCCTGGAGGGACAGTGCCGGTTATGGCTACACCTTC
TRBJ2-1,-,TRBV19,once,CASSTTGHGTAPYNEQFF,TGTGCCAGTAGTACTACAGGGCACGGGACGGCCCCCTACAATGAGCAGTTCTTC
TRBJ1-1,-,TRBV30,once,CAWNPGNTEAFF,TGTGCCTGGAACCCAGGGAACACTGAAGCTTTCTTT
TRBJ2-7,-,TRBV2,-,CASRNHSYEQYF,TGTGCCAGCAGGAACCACTCCTACGAGCAGTACTTC